Below are 26 T cell receptor beta chains sequenced from a single sample in a study of blood T cell repertoires in COVID-19. TCRdb's table, derived via immunoSEQ multiplex PCR, lists solely in-frame clones and lacks some. The sample shows 150,000 to 200,000 clones, 80% of them seen only once. Material for sequencing was peripheral blood. The receptors shown here come from a man between 60 and 70 years old with acute or convalescent COVID-19.

This rearrangement joins TRBV29-1 to TRBJ2-7, with D possibly TRBD1 on 6 matching bases. The germline V gene encodes CDR1 SQVTM and CDR2 ANQGSEA. V lost 2 bases to trimming and J lost 11 bases, with 22 bases between them. There are 14 residues in the CDR3. CDR3 sequence reads: CSVELSPQARGKYF. The CDR3 region has the DNA TGCAGCGTTGAACTATCCCCACAAGCTAGGGGGAAGTACTTC.

The V gene is TRBV12-3 or TRBV12-4, the J gene TRBJ2-1, with 8 bases matching TRBD2. V gave up 8 bases and J gave up 6 bases; unmatched junction bases: 6. The CDR3 length is 13 residues. CDR3 residues: CASGRRGANEQFF. Here the CDR3 DNA reads TGTGCCAGCGGGAGGCGGGGGGCCAATGAGCAGTTCTTC.

The chain carries TRBV6-4 and TRBJ1-6; TRBD1 is a possible D gene (6 bases). Per germline, CDR1 MRHNA and CDR2 SNTAGT. V lost 6 bases, J lost 10 bases, and 22 bases lay in between. The CDR3 is 16 amino acids. CDR3 region: CASRDRSIPRSSPLHF. In nucleotides, the CDR3 is TGTGCCAGCAGGGACAGATCCATCCCCCGAAGCTCACCCCTCCACTTT.

V and J are TRBV6-5 and TRBJ2-2; weak D call: TRBD2 (6 bases). Trimming stripped 6 bases from V and 7 bases from J, with 9 bases between. Germline CDR1 MNHEY, CDR2 SVGAGI. This CDR3 has 12 amino acids. CDR3 sequence reads: CASSRRVGELFF. The CDR3 nucleotides read TGTGCCAGCAGCAGGAGGGTCGGGGAGCTGTTTTTT.

V is TRBV5-4 and J is TRBJ2-7, with D tentatively TRBD1 (6 bases). Between the trimmed V and J ends, which lost 2 bases and 7 bases, there was a span of 13 bases. Germline V CDR1 and CDR2: SGHNT, YYREEE (reference sequence). This CDR3 spans 13 amino acids. The CDR3 is CASSLEGVGEQYF. The CDR3 nucleotides read TGTGCCAGCAGCTTAGAGGGGGTTGGGGAGCAGTACTTC.

This sequence joins TRBV7-3 and TRBJ1-1, with no clear D. Per the germline V gene, CDR1 is SGHTA and CDR2 is FQGTGA. This CDR3 region has 15 residues. The V and J ends lost 0 bases and 0 bases respectively, with 8 bases between them. The CDR3 region is CASSLTLAVNTEAFF. Written as DNA, the CDR3 is TGTGCCAGCAGCTTAACGTTGGCGGTGAACACTGAAGCTTTCTTT.

This chain links TRBV20-1 with TRBJ1-1; D is ambiguous. Trimming took off 0 bases at V and 8 bases at J, with 7 bases between the two ends. Looked up from germline, CDR1 is DFQATT and CDR2 is SNEGSKA (reference sequence). The CDR3 covers 11 residues. The CDR3 here is CSAREAREAFF. CDR3 sequence (DNA): TGCAGTGCTAGAGAGGCCAGGGAAGCTTTCTTT.

In its sample, this clone was seen a few times. The V gene is TRBV10-3, the J gene TRBJ2-7; D possibly corresponds to TRBD2 (6 bases). V was clipped by 10 bases and J by 6 bases, with 19 bases between them. The CDR3 spans 13 residues. Germline CDR1 reads ENHRY; CDR2 reads SYGVKD. CDR3 DNA: TGTGCCAGCCGCTTGGGGGAGGCTAGCGAGCAGTACTTC. The encoded protein is CASRLGEASEQYF.

The J gene is TRBJ1-5, the V gene TRBV19; no reliable D call. The CDR3 loop spans 13 amino acids. The germline V gene has CDR1 LNHDA and CDR2 SQIVND (reference sequence). V lost 5 bases to trimming and J lost 7 bases, with 12 bases between them. The CDR3 is CASSFRRGQPQHF. As DNA, the CDR3 is TGTGCCAGTAGTTTCAGGAGAGGGCAGCCCCAGCATTTT.

V and J are TRBV29-1 and TRBJ1-4; D is perhaps TRBD1 (5 bases). The CDR3 extends over 14 amino acids. CDR1 and CDR2 from the germline V gene are SQVTM and ANQGSEA. Trimming took 6 bases from V and 7 from J, leaving 18 bases between them. The chain's CDR3 is CSVQQGAWGEKLFF. CDR3 coding DNA: TGCAGCGTCCAACAAGGGGCTTGGGGTGAAAAACTGTTTTTT.

The chain has TRBV7-3 and TRBJ2-1; no clear D gene. Germline CDR1 reads SGHTA; CDR2 reads FQGTGA. V dropped 1 base and J dropped 5 bases, with 9 bases sitting between them. This CDR3 region has 14 residues. CDR3: CASSLSGGDNEQFF. CDR3 sequence (DNA): TGTGCCAGCAGCTTAAGTGGCGGAGACAATGAGCAGTTCTTC.

The chain joins TRBV15 to TRBJ1-3; D unclear. The germline CDR1 and CDR2 sequences are LNHNV and YYDKDF (reference sequence). The CDR3 consists of 13 residues. Trimming stripped 1 base from V and 4 bases from J, with 5 bases between. This chain's CDR3 is CATSRAFGNTIYF. DNA for the CDR3: TGTGCCACCAGCAGAGCGTTCGGAAACACCATATATTTT.

The chain carries TRBV24-1 and TRBJ2-5, with TRBD2 as a possible D gene (6 bases). The CDR3 has 15 residues. Germline V gene sequence: CDR1 KGHDR, CDR2 SFDVKD. Trimming stripped 5 bases from V and 2 bases from J, with 14 bases between. CDR3 DNA: TGTGCCACCAGTGCCTTGGGACTTTCACAAGAGACCCAGTACTTC. Amino acid sequence: CATSALGLSQETQYF.

CDR3 nucleotides: TGTGCCAGCAGTGAAGGAAACAGCGGGGGCAATGAGCAGTTCTTC. Its protein is CASSEGNSGGNEQFF. The V and J genes are TRBV2 and TRBJ2-1; 8 bases are a match to TRBD2. Germline CDR1 SNHLY, CDR2 FYNNEI. The CDR3 contains 15 residues. The trim removed 1 base at V and 6 bases at J, leaving 5 bases unmatched.

The genes are TRBV11-2 and TRBJ2-7; TRBD1 matches at 7 bases. The CDR3 is made up of 14 amino acids. Germline CDR1 SGHAT, CDR2 FQNNGV. The V segment lost 1 base and the J segment 3 bases; nucleotides outside the gene matches: 3. In DNA form, the CDR3 reads TGTGCCAGCAGCTTAGTAGGGACAGACTACGAGCAGTACTTC. Amino acids: CASSLVGTDYEQYF.

V is TRBV7-2 and J is TRBJ2-5; 9 bases fit TRBD2. CDR3 length equals 15 residues. Looked up from germline, CDR1 is SGHTA and CDR2 is FQGNSA. The V segment lost 4 bases and the J segment 5 bases; nucleotides outside the gene matches: 8. CDR3 bases: TGTGCCAGCAGCTCGATAGCGGGGGCCCTGGAGACCCAGTACTTC. Its protein product is CASSSIAGALETQYF.

The chain carries TRBV5-1 and TRBJ2-7; 7 bases match TRBD1. With V trimmed by 3 bases and J by 0 bases, 9 bases remained unmatched. The CDR3 length is 16 residues. In germline, CDR1 is SGHRS, CDR2 YFSETQ. The CDR3 DNA is TGCGCCAGCAGCTCCGGCCGGGACAGATACTCCTACGAGCAGTACTTC. It codes for CASSSGRDRYSYEQYF.

This clone was counted a few times. This chain links TRBV28 with TRBJ1-5, with 10 positions matching TRBD1. V lost 6 bases to trimming and J lost 10 bases; unmatched junction nucleotides: 6. CDR3 length equals 13 residues. Germline CDR1 and CDR2: MDHEN and SYDVKM. This chain's CDR3 is CASSRQGAGPQHF. The CDR3 coding sequence is TGTGCCAGCAGCCGACAGGGGGCGGGACCCCAGCATTTT.

CDR3 nucleotide sequence: TGTGCCAGCAGCTTGGACAGCGTCTCTGGAAACACCATATATTTT. Encoded protein: CASSLDSVSGNTIYF. V is TRBV7-2 and J is TRBJ1-3, with a possible D match to TRBD1 (6 bases). This CDR3 has 15 residues. Germline V gene data show CDR1 as SGHTA and CDR2 as FQGNSA. The V gene lost 3 bases and the J gene lost 0 bases, with 9 bases spanning the gap.

This clone was seen a few times. The rearrangement uses TRBV18 and TRBJ1-3; possible D gene TRBD1, 6 bases. CDR3 length: 15 residues. V was cut by 4 bases and J by 0 bases, with 10 bases left in between. The V gene's germline CDR1 is KGHSH and CDR2 LQKENI. CDR3 DNA sequence: TGTGCCAGCTCACTACAGGGAGTCTCTGGAAACACCATATATTTT. It yields the protein CASSLQGVSGNTIYF.

The rearrangement links TRBV13 to TRBJ2-2; 7 bases line up with TRBD1. CDR1 is PRHDT and CDR2 is FYEKMQ in the germline V gene (reference sequence). This CDR3 spans 15 amino acids. The ends lost 4 bases at V and 6 bases at J; junction bases unmatched: 8. In DNA form, the CDR3 reads TGTGCCAGCAGCTCCCTGACAGGGCGGGCCGGGGAGCTGTTTTTT. Protein product: CASSSLTGRAGELFF.

This clone was seen more than once but under ten times. V gene TRBV6-5 combines with J gene TRBJ2-6; D possibly corresponds to TRBD1 (6 bases). Germline CDR1 reads MNHEY; CDR2 reads SVGAGI. CDR3 size: 15 residues. Trimming removed 8 bases at V and 0 bases at J, with 11 bases between. The CDR3 loop is CASSSGHSGANVLTF. CDR3 DNA: TGTGCCAGCTCCTCGGGACACTCTGGGGCCAACGTCCTGACTTTC.

This rearrangement joins TRBV28 to TRBJ1-6, with a tentative D call TRBD1 (6 bases). Germline V lookup: CDR1 MDHEN, CDR2 SYDVKM. The CDR3 has 17 amino acids. Trimming took off 1 base at V and 0 bases at J, with 10 bases between the two ends. CDR3 residues: CASSLYRGSSYNSPLHF. The CDR3, as DNA: TGTGCCAGCAGTTTATATAGGGGGAGCTCCTATAATTCACCCCTCCACTTT.

The V gene is TRBV4-3, the J gene TRBJ1-2; a possible D gene is TRBD1 (5 bases). Trimming took 1 base from V and 6 from J, leaving 12 bases between them. Germline CDR1 is LGHNA and CDR2 is YSLEER. This CDR3 region has 14 residues. The CDR3, as DNA: TGCGCCAGCAGCCAAGCAGGGTATGAAGATGGCTACACCTTC. Translating gives CASSQAGYEDGYTF.

V is TRBV6-1 and J is TRBJ1-1; TRBD1 matches 8 bases. V lost 2 bases to trimming and J lost 4 bases; unmatched junction nucleotides: 3. Germline V CDR1 and CDR2: MNHNS, SASEGT. The CDR3 is made up of 14 amino acids. The CDR3 region has the DNA TGTGCCAGCAGTGAAATGACAGGGGCCACTGAAGCTTTCTTT. Encoded protein: CASSEMTGATEAFF.

The chain joins TRBV5-4 to TRBJ2-5; 11 bases are a match to TRBD1. After removal of 2 bases from V and 4 bases from J, the junction contained 4 bases not matched to a gene. The CDR3 covers 15 residues. Looked up from germline, CDR1 is SGHNT and CDR2 is YYREEE (reference sequence). Here the CDR3 DNA reads TGTGCCAGCAGCTTACCCGGGACAGGGGGAGAGACCCAGTACTTC. Translation gives CASSLPGTGGETQYF.